This entry lists 20 T cell receptor beta chains sequenced from one sample in a study of early stage breast cancer tumors. Profiling relied on immunoSEQ multiplex PCR, and the TCRdb table lists in-frame clones only, not all of them. The table includes tens of thousands of clones, roughly 80% detected once. Sequenced: blood. The receptor set was obtained from a person between 30 and 45 years old with breast cancer.

This chain joins TRBV30 and TRBJ1-1, with D perhaps TRBD1 (5 bases). With 5 bases removed from V and 2 bases from J, the gap between germline ends came to 12 bases. Per the germline V gene, CDR1 is GTSNPN and CDR2 is SVGIG (reference sequence). CDR3 size: 13 residues. In DNA, the CDR3 is TGTGCCTGGGGGGCAGGGAGCAACACTGAAGCTTTCTTT. Translation gives CAWGAGSNTEAFF. Complete variable domain (other parts from reference TRBV30 and TRBJ1-1): SQTIHQWPATLVQPVGSPLSLECTVEGTSNPNLYWYRQAAGRGLQLLFYSVGIGQISSEVPQNLSASRPQDRQFILSSKKLLLSDSGFYLCAWGAGSNTEAFFGQGTRLTVV.

The chain carries TRBV5-1 and TRBJ1-1; 9 nucleotides agree with TRBD1. V trimming: 2 bases; J trimming: 6 bases; junction bases outside the gene matches: 5. From germline, CDR1 is SGHRS and CDR2 YFSETQ. CDR3 length: 14 residues. The chain's CDR3 is CASSLGTGSAEAFF. In nucleotides, the CDR3 is TGCGCCAGCAGCTTAGGGACAGGGTCGGCTGAAGCTTTCTTT.

The CDR3 here is CASSLLASGNEQFF. CDR3 DNA sequence: TGTGCCAGCAGCTTACTCGCCAGCGGAAATGAGCAGTTCTTC. The chain recombines TRBV7-3 with TRBJ2-1; D possibly corresponds to TRBD2 (5 bases). Trimming pared 2 bases from V and 7 bases from J, leaving 12 bases between. The germline V gene encodes CDR1 SGHTA and CDR2 FQGTGA. The CDR3 runs to 14 residues.

V gene TRBV11-2 combines with J gene TRBJ2-1; the match to TRBD2 covers 9 bases. The ends lost 2 bases at V and 4 bases at J; junction bases unmatched: 0. The CDR3 length is 14 residues. Per germline, CDR1 SGHAT and CDR2 FQNNGV. The CDR3 bases are TGTGCCAGCAGCTTAACTAGCGGGTACAATGAGCAGTTCTTC. This translates into CASSLTSGYNEQFF.

The chain uses TRBV5-1 and TRBJ2-3, with 8 bases aligning to TRBD2. The trim removed 2 bases at V and 3 bases at J, leaving 2 bases unmatched. CDR3 length equals 14 residues. CDR1 is SGHRS, CDR2 YFSETQ, per germline. The chain's CDR3 is CASSFQRETDTQYF. CDR3 nucleotides: TGCGCCAGCAGCTTTCAGCGGGAGACAGATACGCAGTATTTT.

V usage is TRBV6-5 and J usage is TRBJ2-7; TRBD2 agrees at 12 bases. Trimming removed 0 bases from V and 3 bases from J; junction bases left unmatched: 3. CDR1 and CDR2 from the germline V gene are MNHEY and SVGAGI. This CDR3 comprises 16 residues. CDR3 loop: CASSYSGTSGLYEQYF. As DNA, the CDR3 is TGTGCCAGCAGTTACTCCGGGACTAGCGGGCTCTACGAGCAGTACTTC.

The V and J genes are TRBV7-6 and TRBJ2-7, with TRBD2 identical over 10 bases. Germline CDR1 reads SGHVS; CDR2 reads FNYEAQ. The CDR3 length is 14 residues. V trimming: 5 bases; J trimming: 6 bases; junction bases outside the gene matches: 7. The CDR3 is CASSVLAGQGEQYF. DNA of the CDR3: TGTGCCAGCAGCGTACTAGCGGGACAAGGCGAGCAGTACTTC.

The rearrangement joins TRBV9 to TRBJ1-1; D may be TRBD1 (6 bases). Germline CDR1 and CDR2: SGDLS and YYNGEE. The CDR3 spans 15 residues. V shed 3 bases and J shed 4 bases, with 16 bases lying between them. CDR3 sequence (DNA): TGTGCCAGCAGCGCCCAGGAGGGGGGGAGCACTGAAGCTTTCTTT. Protein sequence: CASSAQEGGSTEAFF.

This clone was counted a few times. This chain connects TRBV7-9 to TRBJ2-6, with D hard to call. Looked up from germline, CDR1 is SEHNR and CDR2 is FQNEAQ (reference sequence). V lost 3 bases to trimming and J lost 0 bases, with 6 bases between them. This CDR3 is 15 amino acids long. In DNA, the CDR3 is TGTGCCAGCAGCTTTCTTAACTCTGGGGCCAACGTCCTGACTTTC. This codes for CASSFLNSGANVLTF.

The gene calls are TRBV18 and TRBJ2-3; D may be TRBD2 (5 bases). Trimming cost V 0 bases and J 4 bases, with 8 bases left between them. The CDR3 length is 14 residues. Germline V gives CDR1 KGHSH, CDR2 LQKENI. The CDR3 here is CASSPPEEADTQYF. The CDR3 DNA reads TGTGCCAGCTCACCACCGGAGGAGGCAGATACGCAGTATTTT.

The J gene is TRBJ2-7, the V gene TRBV7-6, with unresolved D. The V end lost 5 bases, the J end lost 4 bases, and 6 bases lay between the germline ends. The CDR3 contains 11 residues. CDR1 is SGHVS and CDR2 is FNYEAQ in the germline V gene. CDR3 sequence (DNA): TGTGCCAGCAGCGCCCAATACGAGCAGTACTTC. This encodes CASSAQYEQYF.

This sequence joins TRBV10-3 and TRBJ2-1; TRBD1 aligns across 9 bases. Germline assignment: CDR1 ENHRY and CDR2 SYGVKD. The CDR3 spans 16 residues. Trimming at V came to 5 bases and at J to 0 bases, leaving 5 bases not matched to a gene. This chain's CDR3 is CAISPGTGPSYNEQFF. The CDR3 nucleotides are TGTGCCATCAGTCCCGGGACAGGGCCCTCCTACAATGAGCAGTTCTTC.

The chain joins TRBV6-6 to TRBJ2-7; D remains ambiguous. CDR3 length: 13 amino acids. The V gene's germline CDR1 is MNHNY and CDR2 SVGAGI (reference sequence). V was clipped by 11 bases and J by 5 bases, with 19 bases between them. CDR3 bases: TGTGCCGCCCGGTCCCAGAACGGCGACGAGCAGTACTTC. As protein: CAARSQNGDEQYF.

The gene calls are TRBV11-2 and TRBJ2-7, with 8 bases that match TRBD2. CDR3 length equals 17 residues. Germline loops: CDR1 SGHAT, CDR2 FQNNGV. Trimming took 0 bases from V and 2 from J; bases not matched to a gene: 9. In DNA form, the CDR3 reads TGTGCCAGCAGCTTAGATGTTCGGCTAGCGGGCGCCTACGAGCAGTACTTC. Protein product: CASSLDVRLAGAYEQYF.

The rearrangement links TRBV18 to TRBJ1-3; tentative D call: TRBD1 (5 bases). The length of the CDR3 is 17 residues. Germline V gene sequence: CDR1 KGHSH, CDR2 LQKENI. V dropped 2 bases and J dropped 0 bases, with 14 bases sitting between them. The CDR3, as DNA: TGTGCCAGCTCACCATCTCAGGACAAGAGCTCTGGAAACACCATATATTTT. The encoded protein is CASSPSQDKSSGNTIYF. The variable domain in full, completed from reference TRBV18 and TRBJ1-3, reads NAGVMQNPRHLVRRRGQEARLRCSPMKGHSHVYWYRQLPEEGLKFMVYLQKENIIDESGMPKERFSAEFPKEGPSILRIQQVVRGDSAAYFCASSPSQDKSSGNTIYFGEGSWLTVV.

The chain carries TRBV4-1 and TRBJ2-2; unclear D gene. Trimming removed 1 base at V and 1 base at J, with 16 bases between. The CDR3 loop spans 18 amino acids. CDR1 and CDR2 from the germline V gene are MGHRA and YSYEKL. In DNA, the CDR3 is TGCGCCAGCAGCCAAGCCGCAGACATGACCTTGAACACCGGGGAGCTGTTTTTT. Residues: CASSQAADMTLNTGELFF.

This chain joins TRBV6-6 and TRBJ1-6, with TRBD1 matching 9 bases. The CDR3 covers 16 residues. The trim removed 5 bases at V and 10 bases at J, leaving 12 bases unmatched. In germline, CDR1 is MNHNY, CDR2 SVGAGI (reference sequence). In nucleotides, the CDR3 is TGTGCCAGCAGTCTGACCCCGGGGACAGGGAGGTCACCCCTCCACTTT. Its protein product is CASSLTPGTGRSPLHF.

The chain links TRBV19 to TRBJ2-1; TRBD2 matches 9 bases. V shed 3 bases and J 9 bases; nucleotides not matched to a gene: 18. Germline V gene sequence: CDR1 LNHDA, CDR2 SQIVND (reference sequence). This CDR3 spans 18 amino acids. The CDR3 sequence is CASSIKLRREGGQGEQFF. For the CDR3, the DNA is TGTGCCAGTAGTATTAAGCTCCGGCGGGAGGGGGGTCAGGGTGAGCAGTTCTTC.

The chain is built from TRBV27 and TRBJ2-7; 7 nucleotides agree with TRBD1. J was trimmed by 1 base and V by 6 bases; bases with no gene match: 3. Germline V CDR1 and CDR2: MNHEY, SMNVEV (reference sequence). The CDR3 has 13 amino acids. CDR3 residues: CASSRDRSYEQYF. The CDR3 nucleotides are TGTGCCAGCAGCCGGGACAGATCCTACGAGCAGTACTTC.

The chain couples TRBV13 to TRBJ1-2; TRBD1 might be the D (5 bases). This CDR3 is built from 14 residues. Per germline, CDR1 PRHDT and CDR2 FYEKMQ (reference sequence). V was clipped by 0 bases and J by 6 bases, with 11 bases between them. The CDR3, as DNA: TGTGCCAGCAGCTTAGGCCTGGGGGGGGATGGCTACACCTTC. As protein: CASSLGLGGDGYTF.